A single sample gave rise to the 2 T cell receptor beta chains below, sequenced in a study of cytomegalovirus exposure and HLA in healthy donors. The study ran its PCR with 60 Vbeta and 13 Jbeta primers. The method was immunoSEQ multiplex PCR; TCRdb's version includes in-frame clones alone and lacks a portion of them. Of under 200,000 clones in the sample, around 68% were seen once. Sequenced sample: PBMCs. Receptor source: a man aged 45 to 65 in good health and CMV-seronegative.

The CDR3 sequence is CASSLRGAREKLFF. The CDR3, as DNA: TGTGCCAGCAGCTTGCGGGGGGCGCGTGAAAAACTGTTTTTT. V and J are TRBV5-6 and TRBJ1-4; possibly TRBD1 for D (6 bases). Germline CDR1 reads SGHDT; CDR2 reads YYEEEE. The CDR3 length is 14 residues. Deletions cut 1 base from V and 7 bases from J, with 11 bases between.

The chain uses TRBV5-1 and TRBJ1-5; a weak D match, TRBD1 (6 bases). Germline values: CDR1 SGHRS, CDR2 YFSETQ. Between the trimmed V and J ends, which lost 3 bases and 4 bases, there was a span of 8 bases. The CDR3 loop spans 13 amino acids. Here the CDR3 DNA reads TGCGCCAGCAGCTCCGACAGGAATCAGCCCCAGCATTTT. It codes for CASSSDRNQPQHF.